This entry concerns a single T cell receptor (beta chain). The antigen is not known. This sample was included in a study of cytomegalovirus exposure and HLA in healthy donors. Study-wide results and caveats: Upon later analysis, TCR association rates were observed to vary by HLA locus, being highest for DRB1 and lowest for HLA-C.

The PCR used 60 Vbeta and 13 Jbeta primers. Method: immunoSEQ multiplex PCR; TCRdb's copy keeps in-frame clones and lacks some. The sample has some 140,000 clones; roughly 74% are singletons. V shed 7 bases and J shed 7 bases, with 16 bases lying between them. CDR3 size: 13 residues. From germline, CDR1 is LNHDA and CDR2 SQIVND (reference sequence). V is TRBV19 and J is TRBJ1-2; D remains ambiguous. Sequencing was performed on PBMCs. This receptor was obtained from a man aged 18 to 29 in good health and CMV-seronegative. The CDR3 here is CASTHEGAAGYTF. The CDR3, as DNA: TGTGCCAGTACCCACGAGGGTGCGGCTGGCTACACCTTC.